The present T cell receptor (beta chain) was sequenced within a study of T cell clonotyping in hematopoietic cell transplantation (dated by TCRdb to the early 2020s). About the study as a whole: In the study, some 140 blood samples were gathered from 35 consecutive transplant recipients and their related donors. Patients were recruited between 2015 and January 2017 and followed until September 2020 or death.

Blood samples for TCR beta sequencing were provided by related transplant donors. Nuclei Lysis Solution was used to extract genomic DNA from fresh or cryopreserved unfractionated peripheral blood mononuclear cells. Details on this clone: The antigen it recognizes is unknown. Base qualities were left out, and no much larger clone turns up one base away.

Overall results and qualifications from the work: The sample size was limited, and CD4 and CD8 repertoire contributions could not be separated because cells were not sorted. Donor and pretransplant recipient Inverse Simpson Index values predicted broader posttransplant TCR repertoire diversity. A decrease in recipient TCR diversity was observed after transplant, and a progressive increase in pathologically expanded clonotypes was seen from day 30 to day 180. Just a small fraction of recipient repertoires overlapped with donor repertoires, and more than 95% appeared de novo at the given depth.

TCR beta CDR3 regions were amplified from genomic DNA with the immunoSEQ assay, a bias-controlled multiplex PCR using V- and J-specific primers. In a second PCR step, a proprietary barcode and Illumina adapter sequences were attached to the CDR3 amplicons. CDR3 libraries were sequenced on an Illumina MiSeq instrument. On the study's bioinformatics: Export and quality control were performed with immunoSEQ Analyzer 3.0, and downstream analyses were performed with R Bioconductor and Immunarch. Repertoire metrics were calculated using only productive rearrangements within the normalized downsampled data set. Clonotypes larger than 5 templates in the normalized cohort were defined as pathologically expanded. Repertoire diversity was measured with the Inverse Simpson Index. To capture all clonotypes, CMV-specificity analyses were performed on the non-normalized data set. Here the immuneACCESS table is served through TCRdb, limited to in-frame sequences with V and J called. Missing clones are a known gap in these copies; in checked studies unresolved V genes cover under half, and the rest lacks a known reason. From that table come the V and J calls and clone size; the DNA was used to work out D and trimming. Present in this sample are over 35,000 clones, about 90% of which were seen just once. The leading ten clones occupy roughly 2% of the sample.

Reading the germline V gene gives CDR1 MDHEN and CDR2 SYDVKM. The CDR3 numbers 15 residues from cysteine through phenylalanine. Of all the DNA, just the CDR3 is kept, 45 bases in frame from base 1. The V and J ends are trimmed by 6 bases and 0 bases, leaving 9 bases between them. The sample consisted of peripheral blood mononuclear cells. The sequence links TRBV28 to TRBJ2-6; the D gene assignment is perhaps TRBD1 or TRBD2, with each matching 5 bases. The receptor comes from a middle-aged woman in good health. Some clones in this sample may be carry-over from other donors' samples. For the CDR3, the sequence is CASRLGASGANVLTF. Read as DNA, the sequence is TGTGCCAGCAGACTCGGGGCCTCTGGGGCCAACGTCCTGACTTTC. Reference TRBV28 and TRBJ2-6 proteins supply the regions before and after the CDR3; the full variable domain is: DVKVTQSSRYLVKRTGEKVFLECVQDMDHENMFWYRQDPGLGLRLIYFSYDVKMKEKGDIPEGYSVSREKKERFSLILESASTNQTSMYLCASRLGASGANVLTFGAGSRLTVL.